This T cell receptor beta chain was captured in a study of CD8+ T cells in alopecia areata. This CDR3 has 15 amino acids. Germline CDR1 is SGHRS and CDR2 is YFSETQ. V trimming: 2 bases; J trimming: 5 bases; junction bases outside the gene matches: 7. Following RNA extraction, reverse transcription yielded cDNA that acted as the sequencing template. Clones were sequenced by immunoSEQ multiplex PCR, and TCRdb holds only the in-frame ones, with some missing. The sample holds over 120,000 clones, roughly 46% seen once. The sequence was obtained from a human donor with alopecia areata. The chain links TRBV5-1 to TRBJ2-5; 9 bases map to TRBD2. The material sequenced was CD4+ T cells sorted from blood, taken at week 0. CDR3: CASSFSGRREETQYF. The CDR3 region has the DNA TGCGCCAGCAGCTTCAGCGGGAGGCGGGAGGAGACCCAGTACTTC.